A selection of T cell receptor beta chains follows, all from one sample in a study of T cell repertoires in cytomegalovirus infection. Their cognate antigens are unknown. TCRdb recomputed calls from the reads with MiXCR, one row per CDR3 protein. The data contain just over 450,000 distinct CDR3 sequences, under 45% of them seen just once; the ten biggest clones take up around 45%. This material consisted of cultured PBMCs, taken from culture after CMV antigen stimulation. These receptors all stem from a human donor in good health (CMV status not recorded). Some clones in this sample may be carry-over from other donors' samples. The CDR3 runs from the conserved cysteine through the conserved F or W. The D gene is left open where the match is weak. The listing skips clone size in some rows; elsewhere it reads once, few, many or a size class.

abundance: .
d_gene: .
j_gene: TRBJ1-2
v_gene: TRBV11-2
CDR3aa: CASSLFGRKDGYTF
CDR3nt: TGTGCCAGCAGCTTATTTGGGAGGAAGGACGGCTACACCTTC

abundance: .
d_gene: .
j_gene: TRBJ1-5
v_gene: TRBV28
CDR3aa: CASTRDYSNQPQHF
CDR3nt: TGTGCCAGCACCAGGGATTATAGCAATCAGCCCCAGCATTTT

abundance: .
d_gene: TRBD1
j_gene: TRBJ1-1
v_gene: TRBV7-9
CDR3aa: CASSFDRGPGGLNTEAFF
CDR3nt: TGTGCCAGCAGCTTTGATAGGGGGCCCGGCGGGTTGAACACTGAAGCTTTCTTT

abundance: few
d_gene: .
j_gene: TRBJ1-5
v_gene: TRBV7-8
CDR3aa: CASSLRRGRVYQPQHF
CDR3nt: TGTGCCAGCAGCTTGCGAAGAGGGAGGGTTTATCAGCCCCAGCATTTT

abundance: .
d_gene: .
j_gene: TRBJ1-1
v_gene: TRBV2
CDR3aa: CAPGEGRARTEAFF
CDR3nt: TGTGCCCCAGGCGAGGGTCGGGCCCGCACTGAAGCTTTCTTT

abundance: .
d_gene: .
j_gene: TRBJ1-1
v_gene: TRBV12-3/TRBV12-4
CDR3aa: CASSSYRLVNTEAFF
CDR3nt: TGTGCCAGCAGTTCCTACAGGTTAGTGAACACTGAAGCTTTCTTT

abundance: few
d_gene: .
j_gene: TRBJ2-3
v_gene: TRBV7-9
CDR3aa: CASSLSSPVADTQYF
CDR3nt: TGTGCCAGCAGCTTATCCTCCCCCGTGGCAGATACGCAGTATTTT

abundance: once
d_gene: .
j_gene: TRBJ2-7
v_gene: TRBV7-9
CDR3aa: CASSSVGGTPTSYEQYF
CDR3nt: TGTGCCAGCAGCTCCGTAGGGGGGACTCCTACTTCCTACGAGCAGTACTTC

abundance: .
d_gene: .
j_gene: TRBJ1-2
v_gene: TRBV7-9
CDR3aa: CASRPRESYGYTF
CDR3nt: TGTGCCAGCAGGCCCAGGGAGAGCTATGGCTACACCTTC

abundance: .
d_gene: .
j_gene: TRBJ2-1
v_gene: TRBV7-3
CDR3aa: CASSLTKGGFLYEQFF
CDR3nt: TGTGCCAGCAGCTTAACTAAGGGGGGTTTTTTGTATGAGCAGTTCTTC

abundance: .
d_gene: .
j_gene: TRBJ1-4
v_gene: TRBV6-8
CDR3aa: CASSTVNEKLFF
CDR3nt: TGTGCCAGCAGTACCGTTAATGAAAAACTGTTTTTT

abundance: .
d_gene: TRBD2
j_gene: TRBJ2-1
v_gene: TRBV5-4
CDR3aa: CASSSREGSYNEQFF
CDR3nt: TGTGCCAGCAGCTCCAGGGAGGGCTCCTACAATGAGCAGTTCTTC

abundance: .
d_gene: TRBD1
j_gene: TRBJ2-3
v_gene: TRBV12-3/TRBV12-4
CDR3aa: CASRDRDSTDTQYF
CDR3nt: TGTGCCAGCCGGGACAGGGATAGCACAGATACGCAGTATTTT

abundance: .
d_gene: .
j_gene: TRBJ2-7
v_gene: TRBV27
CDR3aa: CASSFLPRGKTSYEQYF
CDR3nt: TGTGCCAGCAGTTTCCTTCCTCGGGGGAAAACGTCCTACGAGCAGTACTTC

abundance: .
d_gene: TRBD1
j_gene: TRBJ2-7
v_gene: TRBV6-1
CDR3aa: CASSEAWTGGDEQYF
CDR3nt: TGTGCCAGCAGTGAAGCCTGGACAGGGGGCGACGAGCAGTACTTC

abundance: .
d_gene: .
j_gene: TRBJ2-1
v_gene: TRBV5-5
CDR3aa: CASSFLSGAEQFF
CDR3nt: TGTGCCAGCAGCTTCCTTTCTGGAGCTGAGCAGTTCTTC

abundance: .
d_gene: .
j_gene: TRBJ1-1
v_gene: TRBV6-1
CDR3aa: CASRRGGGVGTEAFF
CDR3nt: TGTGCCAGCAGGAGGGGGGGAGGAGTCGGCACTGAAGCTTTCTTT

abundance: .
d_gene: .
j_gene: TRBJ2-7
v_gene: TRBV20-1
CDR3aa: CSAFGHRNSYEQYF
CDR3nt: TGCAGTGCTTTTGGACACCGTAATTCCTACGAGCAGTACTTC

abundance: few
d_gene: .
j_gene: TRBJ2-4
v_gene: TRBV12-3/TRBV12-4
CDR3aa: CASSLAVDRAIQYF
CDR3nt: TGTGCCAGCAGTTTAGCCGTGGACCGGGCAATTCAGTACTTC

abundance: once
d_gene: .
j_gene: TRBJ2-3
v_gene: TRBV18
CDR3aa: CASSPISPTPDTQYF
CDR3nt: TGTGCCAGCTCACCAATAAGCCCCACCCCAGATACGCAGTATTTT

abundance: .
d_gene: .
j_gene: TRBJ2-7
v_gene: TRBV2
CDR3aa: CASTGAFTEEQYF
CDR3nt: TGTGCCAGCACAGGGGCTTTTACGGAAGAGCAGTACTTC

abundance: .
d_gene: TRBD2
j_gene: TRBJ2-3
v_gene: TRBV11-2
CDR3aa: CASSFGRGRIRTVTQYF
CDR3nt: TGTGCCAGCAGCTTCGGTCGCGGGAGGATCCGTACAGTTACGCAGTATTTT

abundance: .
d_gene: TRBD1
j_gene: TRBJ1-5
v_gene: TRBV12-3/TRBV12-4
CDR3aa: CASSPVQGYGNQPQHF
CDR3nt: TGTGCCAGCAGTCCGGTACAGGGGTATGGCAATCAGCCCCAGCATTTT

abundance: .
d_gene: TRBD2
j_gene: TRBJ2-5
v_gene: TRBV4-1
CDR3aa: CASSQEWLAAETQYF
CDR3nt: TGCGCCAGCAGCCAAGAATGGCTAGCGGCGGAGACCCAGTACTTC

abundance: many
d_gene: .
j_gene: TRBJ2-5
v_gene: TRBV7-2
CDR3aa: CASSPHYPERETQYF
CDR3nt: TGTGCCAGCAGCCCCCACTACCCGGAGAGAGAGACCCAGTACTTC

abundance: .
d_gene: .
j_gene: TRBJ2-7
v_gene: TRBV27
CDR3aa: CASSLNGLFYEQYF
CDR3nt: TGTGCCAGCAGTTTAAATGGACTATTCTACGAGCAGTACTTC

abundance: .
d_gene: .
j_gene: TRBJ2-5
v_gene: TRBV7-9
CDR3aa: CASSFYDRQETQYF
CDR3nt: TGTGCCAGCAGCTTTTACGACAGACAAGAGACCCAGTACTTC